The source of this T cell receptor (beta chain) is a study of identical twins. Study observations and caveats: Recombination models fit unrelated individuals' TCR alpha sharing but underestimated twins'. Instead of following the same donors, the conclusions were based on cross-sectional statistical analysis. Where beta out-of-frame sequences were concerned, excess twin sharing was weaker. Insertions were reduced in abundant cord blood beta clonotypes but not in memory repertoires.

This clonotype has a handful of counts. Antigen specificity is unknown. This CDR3 spans 16 amino acids. CDR1 is SNHLY and CDR2 is FYNNEI in the germline V gene. V lost 2 bases to trimming and J lost 5 bases, with 17 bases between them. TCRdb reanalysed the 5' RACE reads using MiXCR and keeps one entry per CDR3 protein. This table holds some 1,600,000 distinct CDR3 sequences, less than 35% found once. The TCR sequence derives from a newborn girl in good health. Sequenced input: cord blood. The chain employs TRBV2 and TRBJ2-3; D possibly corresponds to TRBD2 (5 bases). CDR3 nucleotides: TGTGCCAGCAGTGAATTCTCTCACGGGATTGAAGATACGCAGTATTTT. Protein product: CASSEFSHGIEDTQYF.